This T cell receptor (beta chain) is drawn from a study of spatial heterogeneity in lung cancer. At the level of the study: Samples were donated by 72 untreated early-stage non-small cell lung cancer patients. In cases with available follow-up PBMC samples, these were sequenced at a median of about 25 months after resection.

The time point is: blood at routine non-recurrence follow-up after resection. No cells were sorted before sequencing. The whole RNA sequenced was extracted from tumor, nontumor lung or frozen PBMC. The trim removed 3 bases at V and 13 bases at J, leaving 5 bases unmatched. CDR3 length equals 12 residues. The library protocol tagged each TCR cDNA with a unique molecular identifier. TCRdb reprocessed the 5' RACE reads via MiXCR and lists one record per CDR3 protein. The sample has over 40,000 distinct CDR3 sequences, approximately 12% seen once. This clonotype appeared many times. Material: PBMCs, obtained at follow-up. The gene calls are TRBV12-3 or TRBV12-4 and TRBJ2-2, with 7 bases that match TRBD1. The origin of this receptor is a male donor with early-stage non-small cell lung cancer. The CDR3 sequence is CASSFGTAVLFF. CDR3 coding DNA: TGTGCCAGCAGTTTTGGGACAGCCGTGCTGTTTTTT.